This TCR beta chain was identified during a study of blood T cell repertoires in COVID-19. Authors' methods: Reference gene primer amplification gave estimated nucleated cell counts. The method was immunoSEQ multiplex PCR; TCRdb's version includes in-frame clones alone and lacks a portion of them. For V, J and clone size, that table is used; D and trimming come from the DNA. The sample yields 300,000 to 350,000 clones, approximately 88% seen once. Seattle's cohort entered during active infection and was followed longitudinally. This TCR came from a woman in her 30s with COVID-19, enrolled during active disease. The sample comprised peripheral blood.

CDR3 coding DNA: TGTGCCAGCACCGATCCCACCCCGGGACAGGGCTACACCTTC. Its protein is CASTDPTPGQGYTF. The chain uses TRBV9 and TRBJ1-2, with 7 positions matching TRBD1. Germline lookup yields CDR1 SGDLS and CDR2 YYNGEE. J was trimmed by 8 bases and V by 6 bases; bases with no gene match: 13. The CDR3 runs 14 residues. Filled out from reference TRBV9 and TRBJ1-2, the complete variable domain reads DSGVTQTPKHLITATGQRVTLRCSPRSGDLSVYWYQQSLDQGLQFLIQYYNGEERAKGNILERFSAQQFPDLHSELNLSSLELGDSALYFCASTDPTPGQGYTFGSGTRLTVV.